This TCR beta chain was retrieved from a study of T cells in Graves' hyperthyroidism and ophthalmopathy. Template material for amplifying TCR beta CDR3 regions consisted of RNA transcripts. With the HTBI primer set, the TCR CDR3 went through a first round of RT-PCR. TCRdb passed the multiplex PCR reads through MiXCR, listing each CDR3 protein once. The sample holds some 530,000 distinct CDR3 sequences, about 20% seen once. Deletions cut 2 bases from V and 7 bases from J, with 11 bases between. The CDR3 is 14 residues long. Per the germline V gene, CDR1 is SGHTA and CDR2 is FQGTGA. The sequence derives from a woman in her seventies with Graves' ophthalmopathy. The chain uses TRBV7-3 and TRBJ2-2; tentatively, D is TRBD1 or TRBD2 (5 bases each). Sample: blood. As DNA, the CDR3 is TGTGCCAGCAGCTTATTAGAGGGGATCGGGGAGCTGTTTTTT. Residues: CASSLLEGIGELFF.